The rows below give T cell receptor beta chains drawn from one sample of a study of blood T cell repertoires in COVID-19. Produced via immunoSEQ multiplex PCR; TCRdb's table is partial and in-frame only. The data hold 45,000 to 65,000 clones, with 80% to 85% observed a single time. The specimen sequenced was peripheral blood. These receptors all come from a man younger than 40 with COVID-19, enrolled during active disease. The CDR3 runs from the conserved cysteine through the conserved F or W. A D gene is named only where the DNA matches it firmly. The size of a clone is reported for some rows only, either as once, few or many, or as a class for expanded clones.

clone_size cdr3_length d_call j_call v_call cdr3_aa cdr3_nt
- 14 TRBD1 TRBJ1-1 TRBV30 CAWRNRGLKSEAFF TGTGCCTGGAGAAACAGGGGGCTTAAGAGTGAAGCTTTCTTT
- 13 TRBD1 TRBJ2-7 TRBV2 CASSSGQGYEQYF TGTGCCAGCAGTTCAGGACAGGGGTACGAGCAGTACTTC
- 15 TRBD2 TRBJ2-1 TRBV18 CASSPRTSGHNEQFF TGTGCCAGCTCACCACGGACTAGCGGACACAATGAGCAGTTCTTC
- 12 - TRBJ1-5 TRBV11-1 CASSRPGQPQHF TGTGCCAGCAGTCGCCCGGGGCAGCCCCAGCATTTT
- 12 - TRBJ2-7 TRBV5-1 CASSLDETKQYF TGCGCCAGCAGCTTGGATGAAACTAAGCAGTACTTC
- 15 TRBD2 TRBJ2-5 TRBV7-9 CASSLGRLREGRAYF TGTGCCAGCAGCTTGGGCCGCCTGCGGGAGGGCCGGGCGTACTTC
- 13 TRBD2 TRBJ2-3 TRBV30 CACGLAITDTQYF TGTGCCTGCGGACTAGCAATCACAGATACGCAGTATTTT
- 18 - TRBJ2-3 TRBV7-6 CASSWGLRRDGKKDTQYF TGTGCCAGCAGCTGGGGCCTTAGAAGGGATGGAAAAAAAGATACGCAGTATTTT
- 16 - TRBJ2-7 TRBV10-3 CAISGLPGPGPYEQYF TGTGCCATCAGTGGCTTACCGGGCCCAGGGCCATACGAGCAGTACTTC
- 13 TRBD1 TRBJ2-7 TRBV10-2 CASSGQGGYEQYF TGCGCCAGCAGCGGACAGGGCGGGTACGAGCAGTACTTC
- 22 TRBD2 TRBJ2-1 TRBV13 CASSLEGLRRLAESPAGNEQFF TGTGCCAGCAGCTTAGAGGGACTCCGTCGGCTAGCGGAATCCCCCGCGGGGAATGAGCAGTTCTTC
once 14 TRBD1 TRBJ1-6 TRBV2 CASTLRDRTPALHF TGTGCCAGCACACTCCGGGACAGGACCCCAGCCCTCCACTTT
many 14 - TRBJ1-4 TRBV18 CASSPNGASEKLFF TGTGCCAGCTCACCCAACGGTGCTAGTGAAAAACTGTTTTTT
- 12 - TRBJ1-1 TRBV12-5 CASGFGRGQAFF TGTGCTAGTGGTTTTGGCCGCGGCCAAGCTTTCTTT